This is a list of T cell receptor beta chains from one sample in a study of HIV-infected patients and healthy controls. TCRdb recomputed calls from the 5' RACE reads with MiXCR, one row per CDR3 protein. The sample has more than 5,500 distinct CDR3 sequences; 10% are singletons. This specimen consisted of blood, obtained before antiretroviral therapy. The receptors here all came from an adult with HIV infection. Both conserved end residues are part of each CDR3. A D gene is named only where the DNA matches it firmly. Clone size is stated in some rows and not others, as once, few, many or a class when expanded.

>TRBV7-9|medium-sized|.|TRBJ1-2
TGTGCCAGCATAAAGGGGTTGAACTATGGCTACACCTTC
CASIKGLNYGYTF
>TRBV12-3/TRBV12-4|many|.|TRBJ2-2
TGTGCCAGCAGGACGCAGGGCTCGAACACCGGGGAGCTGTTTTTT
CASRTQGSNTGELFF
>TRBV7-2|medium-sized|.|TRBJ2-3
TGTGCCAGCAGCCCCTCAAAAGCAGATACGCAGTATTTT
CASSPSKADTQYF
>TRBV7-9|.|TRBD1|TRBJ1-5
TGTGCCAGCAGCTCGGGACAGGGAGCGGGTCAGCCCCAGCATTTT
CASSSGQGAGQPQHF
>TRBV5-5|medium-sized|.|TRBJ2-7
TGTGCCAGCAGCCCCCTCGGTGCCTACGAGCAGTACTTC
CASSPLGAYEQYF
>TRBV28|.|.|TRBJ1-1
TGTGCCAGCAGTTATTATGGGGAAAAAGCTTTCTTT
CASSYYGEKAFF
>TRBV4-2|medium-sized|.|TRBJ1-1
TGTGCCAGCAGCCGAGGCAACACGAACACTGAAGCTTTCTTT
CASSRGNTNTEAFF
>TRBV6-5|.|.|TRBJ2-7
TGTGCCAGCAGTTACGGTTCCAGCTCCTACGAGCAGTACTTC
CASSYGSSSYEQYF
>TRBV5-1|.|.|TRBJ1-2
TGCGCCAGCAGCGAGAATCATGGCTACACCTTC
CASSENHGYTF
>TRBV4-1|few|TRBD1|TRBJ2-2
TGCGCCAGCAGCCCACAGGGGAGAACCGGGGAGCTGTTTTTT
CASSPQGRTGELFF
>TRBV5-4|.|TRBD1|TRBJ2-7
TGTGACAGCAGCTTGGAACCTGGACAGGGCTACGAGCAGTACTTC
CDSSLEPGQGYEQYF
>TRBV6-2/TRBV6-3|large|.|TRBJ1-1
TGTGCCAGCCGGACGGGAGGGACTGAAGCTTTCTTT
CASRTGGTEAFF
>TRBV4-1|medium-sized|.|TRBJ2-1
TGCGCCAGCAGCCAAGATCGTTTCTATGGTGAGCAGTTCTTC
CASSQDRFYGEQFF
>TRBV7-2|.|TRBD2|TRBJ2-1
TGTGCCAGCAGCGGCCTAACTAGCGGGGGAGGGCATGAGCAGTTCTTC
CASSGLTSGGGHEQFF
>TRBV12-3/TRBV12-4|many|TRBD1|TRBJ1-1
TGTGCCAGCAGTTTATGGGACAGCCAAGGAACTGAAGCTTTCTTT
CASSLWDSQGTEAFF
>TRBV21-1|many|.|TRBJ1-5
TGTGCCAGCAGCAAAGGAAAAGGAAACAATCAGCCCCAGCATTTT
CASSKGKGNNQPQHF
>TRBV9|many|.|TRBJ2-1
TGTGCCAGCAGCGTAGAAGGCTCAGGGACTTGGGATGAGCAGTTCTTC
CASSVEGSGTWDEQFF
>TRBV4-2|few|TRBD2|TRBJ2-5
TGTGCCAGCAGCCCAGGGACTAGCGGGTCTGAGACCCAGTACTTC
CASSPGTSGSETQYF
>TRBV6-6|many|TRBD1|TRBJ2-2
TGTGCCAGCAGTTCCCCTCCGGGGACAGGCAAAACCGGGGAGCTGTTTTTT
CASSSPPGTGKTGELFF
>TRBV5-1|.|.|TRBJ1-4
TGCGCCAGCAGCCCCTCGAGGGCAACTAATGAAAAACTGTTTTTT
CASSPSRATNEKLFF
>TRBV18|many|.|TRBJ1-1
TGTGCCAGCTCACCACCGCCCTCGAACACTGAAGCTTTCTTT
CASSPPPSNTEAFF
>TRBV6-5|medium-sized|.|TRBJ2-6
TGTGCCAGCTCCGAGGGTTGGTCGGCTGGGGCCAACGTCCTGACTTTC
CASSEGWSAGANVLTF
>TRBV7-2|many|.|TRBJ2-6
TGTGCCAGCAGCTTAGCGGAGACTAACTCTGGGGCCAACGTCCTGACTTTC
CASSLAETNSGANVLTF
>TRBV12-3/TRBV12-4|medium-sized|.|TRBJ2-4
TGTGCCAGCAGTTACTCGGCGGAGAGCATTCAGTACTTC
CASSYSAESIQYF
>TRBV6-4|many|.|TRBJ2-1
TGTGCCAGCAGTGCGGAGGGGGCCCCCTACAATGAGCAGTTCTTC
CASSAEGAPYNEQFF
>TRBV6-5|many|TRBD1|TRBJ1-2
TGTGCCAGCACGTACAGGGGGGATGGCTACACCTTC
CASTYRGDGYTF
>TRBV5-5|many|.|TRBJ2-1
TGTGCCAGCAGCTTGGGGGTGGGTGGGATCGACAATGAGCAGTTCTTC
CASSLGVGGIDNEQFF
>TRBV28|many|TRBD2|TRBJ2-1
TGTGCCAGCAGATGGGAGGGGAGCTCCTACAATGAGCAGTTCTTC
CASRWEGSSYNEQFF
>TRBV6-1|medium-sized|.|TRBJ1-5
TGTGCCAGCAGTCCTCCCTCTCAGCCCCAGCATTTT
CASSPPSQPQHF
>TRBV20-1|medium-sized|TRBD2|TRBJ2-3
TGCAGTGCTAGAGATTTCAGCGGGAAAAGTAACGTAGCTTGGGATACGCAGTATTTT
CSARDFSGKSNVAWDTQYF
>TRBV6-2/TRBV6-3|few|.|TRBJ2-4
TGTGCCAGCAGTTATGAGAGGGTAGCCAAAAACATTCAGTACTTC
CASSYERVAKNIQYF